This TCR beta chain emerged from a study of blood T cell repertoires in COVID-19. Study in general: Specimens from acute and convalescent COVID-19 originated in the United States, Italy and Spain. T cells, B-cell-depleted T cells, or PBMCs supplied cDNA or gDNA.

Deletions cut 3 bases from V and 6 bases from J, with 17 bases between. This CDR3 has 15 residues. The germline V gene encodes CDR1 MDHEN and CDR2 SYDVKM. Authors' methods: Using reference gene primer amplification, nucleated cell counts were estimated. Sequencing was performed with immunoSEQ multiplex PCR; in TCRdb, only in-frame clones are kept and a portion is missing. The V and J calls and clone size come from that table; D and trimming were worked out from the DNA. In the table there are 120,000 to 150,000 clones, 80% to 90% of which are singletons. Sequenced input: peripheral blood. V and J are TRBV28 and TRBJ1-2; TRBD1 is a possible D gene (5 bases). The clonotype originates from a man aged 60 to 75 with active or convalescent COVID-19. CDR3 amino acids: CASSFSGTPGHGYTF. Written as DNA, the CDR3 is TGTGCCAGCAGTTTCAGTGGGACTCCAGGTCATGGCTACACCTTC.